This TCR beta chain emerged from a study of technical replicates of blood from several donors. Germline CDR1 reads LGHNA; CDR2 reads YNFKEQ. Trimming shortened V by 2 bases and J by 8 bases, and 7 bases separated the two germline ends. CDR3 length: 12 amino acids. Sequenced by immunoSEQ multiplex PCR; TCRdb stores in-frame clones only, minus some. The profile covers tens of thousands of clones, with approximately 94% appearing a single time and about 0.23% taken by the ten largest. The V call is TRBV4-2, the J call TRBJ2-1; D not resolved. The sequencing sample was made of T cells isolated from PBMCs. The clonotype was recovered from a human donor in good health. The CDR3 nucleotides are TGTGCCAGCAGCCAAAATGGAGATGAGCAGTTCTTC. It codes for CASSQNGDEQFF.